Only one count was recorded for the clone carrying this T cell receptor (beta chain). This sample is part of a study of blood T cell repertoires in COVID-19. Per the germline V gene, CDR1 is SGHDN and CDR2 is FVKESK. Deletions cut 0 bases from V and 8 bases from J, with 16 bases between. This CDR3 region has 15 residues. Measured with immunoSEQ multiplex PCR; TCRdb has only the in-frame clones, and not every one. The table records over 200,000 clones, about 90% of them present only once. This receptor was obtained from a woman in her 30s with acute COVID-19. V usage is TRBV14 and J usage is TRBJ2-5; the D gene is possibly TRBD1 (8 bases). The sample was PBMCs or T cells enriched from blood (not recorded which). DNA of the CDR3: TGTGCCAGCAGCCAAGAGGCTAGCGGACAGGGAACCCAGTACTTC. Protein sequence: CASSQEASGQGTQYF.